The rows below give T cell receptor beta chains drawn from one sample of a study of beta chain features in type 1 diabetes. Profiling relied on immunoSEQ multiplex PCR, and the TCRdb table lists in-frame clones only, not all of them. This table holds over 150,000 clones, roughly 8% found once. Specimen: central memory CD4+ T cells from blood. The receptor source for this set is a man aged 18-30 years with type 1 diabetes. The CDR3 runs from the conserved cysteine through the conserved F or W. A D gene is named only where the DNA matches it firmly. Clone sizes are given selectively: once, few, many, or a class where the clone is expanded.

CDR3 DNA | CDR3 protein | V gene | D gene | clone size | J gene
TGCGCCAGCAGCTTGGCCAGGGGACTAGCGGACTACGAGCAGTACTTC | CASSLARGLADYEQYF | TRBV5-1 | TRBD2 | . | TRBJ2-7
TGCAGCGTTGAGTCGGGGGGTCTGGGCTACACCTTC | CSVESGGLGYTF | TRBV29-1 | . | . | TRBJ1-2
TGTGCCACCAGCAGGGAAAGGGGGCGGGTTGAAAAACTGTTTTTT | CATSRERGRVEKLFF | TRBV15 | TRBD1 | . | TRBJ1-4
TGTGCCACCGCAGGACAATCGGGTTCACCCCTCCACTTT | CATAGQSGSPLHF | TRBV27 | . | . | TRBJ1-6
TGCGCCAGCAGCCAAGAGCGTGACAGTGGGTCACCCCTCCACTTT | CASSQERDSGSPLHF | TRBV4-3 | . | . | TRBJ1-6
TGTGCCATCAGCCCGCAGCAGGGGCGTGAAGATACGCAGTATTTT | CAISPQQGREDTQYF | TRBV10-3 | . | . | TRBJ2-3
TGTGCCAGCAGTTGGGCACCAGGGAACAATTCACCCCTCCACTTT | CASSWAPGNNSPLHF | TRBV6-5 | . | . | TRBJ1-6
TGTGCCAGCAGCTTAGTTCGTTTCCTAGCCAACCAGTACTCCTACGAGCAGTACTTC | CASSLVRFLANQYSYEQYF | TRBV7-8 | . | . | TRBJ2-7
TGTGCCAGCAGCTTACCCCCTACGGAGACCCAGTACTTC | CASSLPPTETQYF | TRBV7-9 | . | many | TRBJ2-5
TGTGCCAGCAGCTCTAGGTCGGGCTCCTACGAGCAGTACTTC | CASSSRSGSYEQYF | TRBV7-2 | . | few | TRBJ2-7
TGTGCCAGCAGCTTAGATCAGTTCCGGGACAGGGGCTACGAGCAGTACTTC | CASSLDQFRDRGYEQYF | TRBV11-2 | TRBD1 | few | TRBJ2-7
TGTGCCAGTAGTAATCAAGGGCCGGGACAGAGATATGGCTACACCTTC | CASSNQGPGQRYGYTF | TRBV19 | TRBD1 | . | TRBJ1-2
TGTGCCAGCAGTTTTAGCGGGACAGGGACCTACGAGCAGTACTTC | CASSFSGTGTYEQYF | TRBV28 | . | . | TRBJ2-7
TGCGCCAGCAGCAGGGGGACTAGCGGCTACAATGAGCAGTTCTTC | CASSRGTSGYNEQFF | TRBV5-1 | TRBD2 | . | TRBJ2-1
TGTGCCAGCAGTACCTCCGGGACAGGGCCCTACGAGCAGTACTTC | CASSTSGTGPYEQYF | TRBV28 | TRBD1 | . | TRBJ2-7
TGTGCCACGGACCCGGGGTTAAGCTCCTATAATTCACCCCTCCACTTT | CATDPGLSSYNSPLHF | TRBV15 | . | few | TRBJ1-6
TGTGCCAGCAGCTTCCAGGGCCGCAACACTGAAGCTTTCTTT | CASSFQGRNTEAFF | TRBV7-8 | . | . | TRBJ1-1
TGTGCCTGGGCCCGGGGGGGGGTAGATGAGCAGTTCTTC | CAWARGGVDEQFF | TRBV30 | TRBD2 | . | TRBJ2-1
TGTGCCAGCTCACCCCCCGGGACAGGCGGCGAAAAACTGTTTTTT | CASSPPGTGGEKLFF | TRBV18 | TRBD1 | . | TRBJ1-4
TGTGCCAGCAGCTTGCGGCTAGCGGGGGGGGAGACCCAGTACTTC | CASSLRLAGGETQYF | TRBV9 | TRBD2 | . | TRBJ2-5
TGTGCCAGCTCACCTAGGGGACTAGCCAAAAACATTCAGTACTTC | CASSPRGLAKNIQYF | TRBV18 | . | few | TRBJ2-4
TGCGCCAGCAGCTTGGCGGTAGCGGGAGGGGAGACCCAGTACTTC | CASSLAVAGGETQYF | TRBV5-1 | TRBD2 | few | TRBJ2-5
TGCGCCAGCAGCTTGAACAGCCCTAGCACAGATACGCAGTATTTT | CASSLNSPSTDTQYF | TRBV5-1 | . | few | TRBJ2-3
TGTGCCAGCAGCCAAGAGCAGGGATCCGGGGAGCTGTTTTTT | CASSQEQGSGELFF | TRBV4-2 | . | . | TRBJ2-2
TGTGCCAGCAGTGGAAACAGGGGTGAAAAACTGTTTTTT | CASSGNRGEKLFF | TRBV6-6 | TRBD1 | few | TRBJ1-4
TGTGCCAGCAGTGGGAGGGACAGGGAGGCCAAAAACATTCAGTACTTC | CASSGRDREAKNIQYF | TRBV6-1 | TRBD1 | few | TRBJ2-4
TGTGCCAGCATCGGGACAGGGGACTCCTACGAGCAGTACTTC | CASIGTGDSYEQYF | TRBV28 | TRBD1 | few | TRBJ2-7
TGCGCCAGCAGCATCGGGACAGGGGAGGAGACCCAGTACTTC | CASSIGTGEETQYF | TRBV5-1 | TRBD1 | few | TRBJ2-5
TGTGCCAGCTCACCACAGGGACTAAGCATCGCAGATACGCAGTATTTT | CASSPQGLSIADTQYF | TRBV18 | TRBD2 | few | TRBJ2-3
TGCGCCAGCAGGAGGACGGCGGGCACTGAAGCTTTCTTT | CASRRTAGTEAFF | TRBV5-1 | . | . | TRBJ1-1
TGTGCCAGCAGCTTTGGGTCTTCTCAGGATCAGCCCCAGCATTTT | CASSFGSSQDQPQHF | TRBV9 | . | . | TRBJ1-5
TGTGCCAGCAGTACCCCGGGACAGGGGGCCATCGGTACGCAGTATTTT | CASSTPGQGAIGTQYF | TRBV5-4 | TRBD1 | . | TRBJ2-3
TGTGCCAGCAGCCGTACAGGCACAGATACGCAGTATTTT | CASSRTGTDTQYF | TRBV7-2 | . | few | TRBJ2-3
TGTGCCAGCAGTTATTACTATACGCAGTATTTT | CASSYYYTQYF | TRBV6-6 | . | . | TRBJ2-3
TGTGCCAGTAGTTCTCGGCTGGACAGCGTCCAATCGGGGACCCAGTACTTC | CASSSRLDSVQSGTQYF | TRBV19 | . | . | TRBJ2-5
TGTGCCAGCAGTATGCCCTCCGGAGCAGGGGAAGAGACCCAGTACTTC | CASSMPSGAGEETQYF | TRBV28 | . | few | TRBJ2-5
TGTGCCAGCGCCCGACAGGGACCATTCTACGAGCAGTACTTC | CASARQGPFYEQYF | TRBV5-6 | TRBD1 | . | TRBJ2-7
TGTGCCAGCAGTTCGGACGGGAGTCGGGCCCAGTACTTC | CASSSDGSRAQYF | TRBV6-1 | . | few | TRBJ2-5
TGCGCCAGCAGTCAATCAATGAAGGGGGGGACTGAAGCTTTCTTT | CASSQSMKGGTEAFF | TRBV23-1 | . | few | TRBJ1-1
TGTGCCAGCAGCTTGGGGGGGAGGTCCTACGAGCAGTACTTC | CASSLGGRSYEQYF | TRBV7-2 | TRBD2 | . | TRBJ2-7
TGTGCCAGCTCACCCAGACAGGAATCGCCTGGAAACACCATATATTTT | CASSPRQESPGNTIYF | TRBV18 | . | . | TRBJ1-3
TGTGCCAGCAGTGACATGGAACAGGGGGCTGAGACTGAAGCTTTCTTT | CASSDMEQGAETEAFF | TRBV28 | TRBD1 | few | TRBJ1-1
TGTGCCAGCAGCGCCCAGGAAGAAAAACTGTTTTTT | CASSAQEEKLFF | TRBV6-1 | . | . | TRBJ1-4
TGTGCCAGCAGCTTGGAGGAGGGCTCCTACAATGAGCAGTTCTTC | CASSLEEGSYNEQFF | TRBV5-4 | . | few | TRBJ2-1
TGTGCCAGCAGTGGACAGGCCCCTACCGAGCAGTACTTC | CASSGQAPTEQYF | TRBV6-5 | TRBD1 | few | TRBJ2-7